This TCR beta chain came from a study of cytomegalovirus exposure and HLA in healthy donors. Study-level findings and limits: The study found most TCR sequences rare, yet found some public TCRs in many donors. Reports credit the classifier with highly specific, highly sensitive diagnosis of cytomegalovirus status.

Produced via immunoSEQ multiplex PCR; TCRdb's table is partial and in-frame only. There are over 130,000 clones in the sample; around nine tenths occur only once, and approximately 10% lies in the top ten. Remarks on this clone: Its antigen is as yet unknown.

Input material: PBMCs. The TCR sequence derives from a man between 18 and 35 years old in good health and CMV-seropositive.

The CDR3 DNA reads TGTGCCAGCAGTTACTCCGGGGGGGCTGGCTACACCTTC. Protein: CASSYSGGAGYTF. The chain employs TRBV6-5 and TRBJ1-2; a weak D match, TRBD1 (6 bases). The CDR3 runs to 13 residues. CDR1 MNHEY and CDR2 SVGAGI come from the germline V gene. Trimming left V 0 bases short and J 7 bases short, with 9 bases between.